This T cell receptor (beta chain) is from a study of early T cells in non-severe SARS-CoV-2 infection (dated by TCRdb to about 2021). About the full investigation: TCR sequencing used bulk RNA from unsorted whole blood, so alpha and beta chains could not be paired.

The library relied on 5' RACE. TCRdb records NextSeq 500 as the sequencer. The TCR library protocol attached unique molecular identifiers to individual cDNA molecules to correct for sequencing error and PCR bias. Both TCR alpha and beta chains were sequenced, and tight co-correlation was observed between alpha and beta sequence abundances in each sample. In the source study's methods: Decombinator V4 was used to annotate the V gene, J gene and CDR3 of the TCR sequences. Expanded TCRs were defined as changing significantly between any two time points under a Poisson model with p below 0.0001. Abundances of TCRs were expressed as counts per million after normalisation to the total number of TCRs sequenced in each sample. MAIT TCRs were defined by TRAV1-2 paired with TRAJ12, TRAJ20 or TRAJ33, and iNKT TCRs by TRAV10 paired with TRAJ18. A search of VDJdb, accessed on 1 November 2021, was run for TCRs annotated to CMV, EBV and SARS-CoV-2, with TCRs annotated for multiple antigens excluded. Using fastp at Q25 and MiXCR, TCRdb reprocessed the public reads and kept productive beta chains. Each CDR3 protein gets just one entry, which takes the most common genes and DNA from the rows behind it. These V and J calls originate from TCRdb's pipeline instead of the authors' own analysis. The sample table records around 57,000 distinct CDR3 sequences; 6% to 7% of these occur just once. 3.9% of the sample lies in the top ten.

This clonotype came up many times. This receptor's antigen is unknown. Base-call qualities are not available, and no considerably larger clone is one nucleotide away. The research as a whole found: Matching against VDJdb was skewed toward anti-spike CD8 responses, likely underestimated virus-specific expansions, and missed private and CD4 specificities.

This was a case-control study nested in a cohort of healthcare workers in London, UK, who had nasopharyngeal swab PCR tests and blood samples taken every week. Between 23 and 31 March 2020, the week of the UK lockdown, healthcare workers were enrolled and then followed up weekly for as long as 16 weeks. The germline V and J ends show losses of 0 bases and 0 bases respectively, and no gene match explains 3 bases of the junction. Based on the germline V gene (reference sequence), the CDR1 and CDR2 sequences are SGHNT and YYREEE. The CDR3 starts with the cysteine, ends with the phenylalanine, and has 15 residues. This entry keeps only the CDR3 DNA: 45 bases, framed from base 1.

The source is an adult who was a healthcare worker with PCR-confirmed SARS-CoV-2 infection or an uninfected control (not recorded which). The V and J segments used are TRBV5-4 and TRBJ2-7; the central 7 bases match TRBD1. What was sequenced was whole blood. Read as DNA, the sequence is TGTGCCAGCAGCTTGGGGACAGGTGTCTCCTACGAGCAGTACTTC. Protein translation: CASSLGTGVSYEQYF.